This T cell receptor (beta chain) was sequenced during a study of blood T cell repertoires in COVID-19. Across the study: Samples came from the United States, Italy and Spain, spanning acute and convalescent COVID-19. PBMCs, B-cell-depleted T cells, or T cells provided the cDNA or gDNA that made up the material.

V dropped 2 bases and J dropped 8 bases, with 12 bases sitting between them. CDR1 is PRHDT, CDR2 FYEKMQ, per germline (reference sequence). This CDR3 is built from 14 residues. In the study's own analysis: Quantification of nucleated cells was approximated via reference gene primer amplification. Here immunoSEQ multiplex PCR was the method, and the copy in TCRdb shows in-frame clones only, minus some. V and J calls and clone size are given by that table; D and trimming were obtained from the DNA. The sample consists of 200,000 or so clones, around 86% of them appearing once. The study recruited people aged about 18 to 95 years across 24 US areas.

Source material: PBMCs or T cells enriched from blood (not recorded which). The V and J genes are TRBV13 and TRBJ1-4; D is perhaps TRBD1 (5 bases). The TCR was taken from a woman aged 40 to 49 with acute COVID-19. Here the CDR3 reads CASSLQGRGEKLFF. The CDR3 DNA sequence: TGTGCCAGCAGCTTACAGGGTCGGGGGGAAAAACTGTTTTTT.